The 13 T cell receptor beta chains given below trace back to one sample, sequenced in a study of spatial heterogeneity in lung cancer. A single record per CDR3 protein comes from TCRdb applying MiXCR to the 5' RACE reads. The table lists some 7,000 distinct CDR3 sequences, 7% of them singletons. Documented time point: sample taken at primary tumor resection. Unsorted tumor, nontumor lung tissue or cryopreserved PBMC supplied the whole RNA. Source: PBMCs, taken at surgery. The receptor set was obtained from a male donor with early-stage non-small cell lung cancer.

In its sample, this clonotype was seen many times. This beta chain came through as a stray read in a library set up for alpha chains, and its size says little. This sequence joins TRBV6-5 and TRBJ1-5, with D unresolved. CDR1 is MNHEY, CDR2 SVGAGI, per germline. This CDR3 comprises 13 residues. The V end lost 6 bases, the J end lost 6 bases, and 12 bases lay between the germline ends. The CDR3 reads CASRRGIGQPQHF. Here the CDR3 DNA reads TGTGCCAGCAGGCGGGGAATTGGTCAGCCCCAGCATTTT.

This clonotype has a count of ten or more. This beta chain appears as a stray read in a library generated for alpha chains; its size is not informative. The rearrangement links TRBV5-1 to TRBJ2-1; perhaps TRBD2 as D (6 bases). The CDR3 is 14 amino acids. Trimming left V 1 base short and J 4 bases short, with 9 bases between. Per the germline V gene, CDR1 is SGHRS and CDR2 is YFSETQ. DNA for the CDR3: TGCGCCAGCAGCTTGCGGGAGATTTACAATGAGCAGTTCTTC. Residues: CASSLREIYNEQFF.

This clonotype was recorded many times. The library was designed around alpha chains, so this beta chain is a stray read whose abundance carries little weight. The chain uses TRBV20-1 and TRBJ1-3, with 9 positions matching TRBD1. V shed 3 bases, J shed 0 bases, and the junction held 6 bases outside the gene matches. The germline CDR1 and CDR2 sequences are DFQATT and SNEGSKA (reference sequence). This CDR3 contains 16 residues. The CDR3 coding sequence is TGCAGTGCTAGCGCGGCGGGACAGGGCTCTGGAAACACCATATATTTT. It is translated as CSASAAGQGSGNTIYF.

This clonotype has just a few counts. As an off-target read in a library built for alpha chains, this beta chain has a frequency of little significance. This chain joins TRBV12-3 or TRBV12-4 and TRBJ2-4; D uncertain. This CDR3 spans 14 amino acids. The germline V and J ends were trimmed by 3 bases and 0 bases, with 6 bases remaining between them. In DNA, the CDR3 is TGTGCCAGCAGTTTTCCACTAGCCAAAAACATTCAGTACTTC. This sequence encodes CASSFPLAKNIQYF.

In its sample, this clonotype was seen many times. This beta chain appears as a stray read in a library generated for alpha chains; its size is not informative. This chain connects TRBV12-3 or TRBV12-4 to TRBJ1-6; D remains ambiguous. V lost 5 bases, J lost 9 bases, and 11 bases lay in between. The CDR3 is made up of 13 amino acids. CDR3 sequence: CASSLSEGSPLHF. The CDR3 DNA sequence: TGTGCCAGCAGTCTATCAGAGGGTTCACCCCTCCACTTT.

This clonotype was found many times. As an off-target read in a library built for alpha chains, this beta chain has a frequency of little significance. The rearrangement joins TRBV7-8 to TRBJ2-7; D is perhaps TRBD2 (5 bases). Trimming stripped 3 bases from V and 1 base from J, with 7 bases between. The CDR3 runs to 13 residues. The germline V gene has CDR1 SGHVS and CDR2 FQNEAQ. Here the CDR3 reads CASSFPGSYEQYF. The CDR3 DNA sequence: TGTGCCAGCAGCTTTCCGGGATCCTACGAGCAGTACTTC.

Notes on this clonotype: Being off target in a library aimed at alpha chains, this beta chain has a size of little meaning. The rearrangement joins TRBV7-2 to TRBJ2-3; either TRBD1 or TRBD2 may supply D (6 bases each). CDR1 and CDR2 from the germline V gene are SGHTA and FQGNSA. This CDR3 is built from 16 residues. The V end was cut by 3 bases, the J end by 2 bases, with 15 bases between. Here the CDR3 reads CASSFMGGSVTDTQYF. Written as DNA, the CDR3 is TGTGCCAGCAGCTTTATGGGGGGCTCGGTCACAGATACGCAGTATTTT. The whole variable domain, filled in from reference TRBV7-2 and TRBJ2-3, reads GAGVSQSPSNKVTEKGKDVELRCDPISGHTALYWYRQSLGQGLEFLIYFQGNSAPDKSGLPSDRFSAERTGGSVSTLTIQRTQQEDSAVYLCASSFMGGSVTDTQYFGPGTRLTVL.

This clonotype was seen at least ten times. This beta chain represents an off-target read in a library built for alpha chains; its size is of limited meaning. The rearrangement uses TRBV7-9 and TRBJ2-4; maybe TRBD1 (5 bases). The CDR3 totals 13 residues. V lost 1 base and J 6 bases, leaving 7 bases between the germline ends. The germline V gene encodes CDR1 SEHNR and CDR2 FQNEAQ (reference sequence). CDR3 DNA sequence: TGTGCCAGCAGCTTAGGACAGACAAACATTCAGTACTTC. The encoded protein is CASSLGQTNIQYF.

In this sample, this clonotype turned up a few times. This beta chain turned up in a library designed for alpha chains; as an off-target read, its abundance says little. The V gene is TRBV28, the J gene TRBJ2-3, with TRBD2 matching 9 bases. The V and J ends lost 3 bases and 0 bases, in that order; junction bases with no gene match: 10. The CDR3 contains 18 residues. Per the germline V gene, CDR1 is MDHEN and CDR2 is SYDVKM. CDR3 sequence (DNA): TGTGCCAGCAGTTTGGGACTACTAGCGGGCCCTAGCACAGATACGCAGTATTTT. Protein: CASSLGLLAGPSTDTQYF.

This clonotype was recorded at least ten times. This beta chain came through as a stray read in a library set up for alpha chains, and its size says little. This chain joins TRBV5-1 and TRBJ1-1; 9 nucleotides match TRBD1. This CDR3 comprises 15 residues. In germline, CDR1 is SGHRS, CDR2 YFSETQ. Trimming removed 1 base from V and 5 bases from J; junction bases left unmatched: 6. The CDR3 coding sequence is TGCGCCAGCAGCTTGACAGGGGGCCTAGGGACTGAAGCTTTCTTT. Protein sequence: CASSLTGGLGTEAFF.

This clonotype showed up many times. Because this beta chain is a stray read in a library intended to capture alpha chains, its abundance should not be given much weight. V usage is TRBV5-1 and J usage is TRBJ1-1; D remains ambiguous. Germline lookup yields CDR1 SGHRS and CDR2 YFSETQ. This CDR3 has 14 amino acids. V shed 3 bases and J shed 0 bases, with 9 bases lying between them. CDR3 amino acids: CASSSYELNTEAFF. The CDR3 nucleotides read TGCGCCAGCAGCTCCTACGAACTGAACACTGAAGCTTTCTTT. Full variable domain (rest looked up from reference TRBV5-1 and TRBJ1-1): KAGVTQTPRYLIKTRGQQVTLSCSPISGHRSVSWYQQTPGQGLQFLFEYFSETQRNKGNFPGRFSGRQFSNSRSEMNVSTLELGDSALYLCASSSYELNTEAFFGQGTRLTVV.

In its sample, this clonotype was seen many times. Found in a library prepared for alpha chains, this beta chain is an off-target read, and its abundance has little meaning. The J gene is TRBJ2-3, the V gene TRBV10-3; no firm D call. V was clipped by 3 bases and J by 2 bases, with 12 bases between them. CDR1 and CDR2 (germline): ENHRY, SYGVKD. The CDR3 contains 15 residues. The CDR3 sequence is CAISDGTTSTDTQYF. Written as DNA, the CDR3 is TGTGCCATCAGTGACGGCACTACATCCACAGATACGCAGTATTTT.

The sample holds many counts of this clonotype. Found in a library prepared for alpha chains, this beta chain is an off-target read, and its abundance has little meaning. The gene calls are TRBV2 and TRBJ2-3; 10 bases fit TRBD1. The CDR3 is made up of 15 amino acids. V shed 7 bases, J shed 2 bases, and the junction held 6 bases outside the gene matches. Germline V gene lookup returns CDR1 SNHLY and CDR2 FYNNEI. Here the CDR3 reads CASIGGTGVTDTQYF. The CDR3 nucleotides are TGTGCCAGCATAGGCGGGACAGGGGTCACAGATACGCAGTATTTT.